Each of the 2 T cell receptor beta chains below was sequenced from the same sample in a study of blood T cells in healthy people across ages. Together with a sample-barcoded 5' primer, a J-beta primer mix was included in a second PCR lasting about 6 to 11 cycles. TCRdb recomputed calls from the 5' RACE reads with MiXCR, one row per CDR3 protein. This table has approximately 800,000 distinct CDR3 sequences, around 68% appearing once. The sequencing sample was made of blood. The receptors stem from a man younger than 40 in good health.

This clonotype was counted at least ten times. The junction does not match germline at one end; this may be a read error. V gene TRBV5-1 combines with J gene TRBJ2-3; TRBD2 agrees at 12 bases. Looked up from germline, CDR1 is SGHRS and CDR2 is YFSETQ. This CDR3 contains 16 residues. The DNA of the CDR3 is TGTGCCAGCAGCTTAGGGACTAGCGGGAGCACAGATACGCAGTATTTT. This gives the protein CASSLGTSGSTDTQYF.

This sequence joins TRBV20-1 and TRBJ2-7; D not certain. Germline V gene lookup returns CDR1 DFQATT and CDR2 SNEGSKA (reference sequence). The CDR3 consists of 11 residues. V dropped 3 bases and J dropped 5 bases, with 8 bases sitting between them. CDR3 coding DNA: TGCAGTGCTAGGGAGAGCCACGAGCAGTACTTC. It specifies CSARESHEQYF.